Here is one TCR beta chain with its context. Its antigen is unidentified. The data originate from a study of shared clonotypes between healthy human individuals. Whole-study findings and limits: Of the naive CD4 clonotypes, approximately 5% were shared across several donors.

Every one of the donors was a Caucasian adult that lived in Nashville, Tennessee. Here immunoSEQ multiplex PCR was the method, and the copy in TCRdb shows in-frame clones only, minus some. The sample includes hundreds of thousands of clones, under 80% seen only once; the top ten take less than 2%. The clonotype originates from a woman aged 25 to 39 in good health. Sequenced input: memory CD4+ T cells sorted from blood. Subset defined: CD45RA-negative fraction.

DNA of the CDR3: TGTGCCAGTAGTACCGACTGGAACACTGAAGCTTTCTTT. As protein: CASSTDWNTEAFF. The V gene is TRBV19, the J gene TRBJ1-1; D remains ambiguous. Germline V gives CDR1 LNHDA, CDR2 SQIVND (reference sequence). The CDR3 runs 13 residues. V was shortened by 4 bases and J by 1 base, with 7 bases between the two germline ends.